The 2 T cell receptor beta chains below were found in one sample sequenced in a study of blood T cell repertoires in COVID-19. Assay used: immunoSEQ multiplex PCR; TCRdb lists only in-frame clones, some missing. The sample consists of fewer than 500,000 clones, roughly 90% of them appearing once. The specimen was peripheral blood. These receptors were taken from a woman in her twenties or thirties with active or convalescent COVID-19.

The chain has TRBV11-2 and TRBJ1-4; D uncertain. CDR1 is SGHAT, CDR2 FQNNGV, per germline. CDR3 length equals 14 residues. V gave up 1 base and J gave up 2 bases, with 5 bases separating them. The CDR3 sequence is CASSLGRTNEKLFF. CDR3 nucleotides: TGTGCCAGCAGCTTAGGGCGGACTAATGAAAAACTGTTTTTT.

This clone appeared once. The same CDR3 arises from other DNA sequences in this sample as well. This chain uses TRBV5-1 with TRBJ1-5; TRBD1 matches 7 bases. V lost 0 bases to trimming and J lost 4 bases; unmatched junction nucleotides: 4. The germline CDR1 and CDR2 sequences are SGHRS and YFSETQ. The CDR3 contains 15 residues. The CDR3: CASSLGPGGNQPQHF. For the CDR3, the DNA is TGCGCCAGCAGCTTGGGGCCAGGGGGAAATCAGCCCCAGCATTTT.